Shown below are 31 T cell receptor beta chains from a single sample sequenced in a study of cytomegalovirus exposure and HLA in healthy donors. PCR used 60 Vbeta primers and 13 Jbeta primers. The assay was immunoSEQ multiplex PCR, and TCRdb's table has in-frame clones only and misses some. The sample records 200,000 to 250,000 clones, roughly 75% being singletons. The sequencing input was PBMCs. All receptors come from a woman in her 30s in good health and CMV-seronegative.

This sequence joins TRBV7-3 and TRBJ1-1; D possibly corresponds to TRBD1 (6 bases). Trimming pared 3 bases from V and 8 bases from J, leaving 10 bases between. The CDR3 extends over 12 amino acids. Germline CDR1 reads SGHTA; CDR2 reads FQGTGA. The CDR3 loop is CASSFGGGEAFF. The CDR3 DNA sequence: TGTGCCAGCAGCTTCGGTGGGGGCGAAGCTTTCTTT.

The chain is built from TRBV29-1 and TRBJ1-2; TRBD1 matches 7 bases. This CDR3 has 12 residues. Germline lookup yields CDR1 SQVTM and CDR2 ANQGSEA. Germline trimming cut 4 bases from V and 3 bases from J; bases unmatched to any gene: 2. The CDR3 nucleotides read TGCAGCGTTGTAGACAGGGACTATGGCTACACCTTC. Its protein is CSVVDRDYGYTF.

The chain employs TRBV6-1 and TRBJ2-1, with TRBD2 identical over 8 bases. The CDR3 is 15 residues long. Germline-derived CDR1 and CDR2 are MNHNS and SASEGT. V was clipped by 5 bases and J by 2 bases; unmatched bases: 5. CDR3 DNA: TGTGCCAGCAGTTGGATAGCGGGGACCTACAATGAGCAGTTCTTC. Its protein is CASSWIAGTYNEQFF.

The CDR3 protein is CASSLGTNYEQYF. The CDR3 nucleotides read TGTGCCAGCAGTCTCGGGACTAACTACGAGCAGTACTTC. The genes are TRBV6-6 and TRBJ2-7, with 7 bases identical to TRBD2. Germline CDR1 and CDR2: MNHNY and SVGAGI (reference sequence). This CDR3 spans 13 amino acids. J gave up 3 bases and V 5 bases, and 4 bases lay outside the gene matches.

The DNA of the CDR3 is TGCGCCAGCAGCCAAGATAACAGAGTTAAAAACATTCAGTACTTC. This gives the protein CASSQDNRVKNIQYF. The rearrangement joins TRBV4-1 to TRBJ2-4; D gene uncertain. CDR3 length equals 15 residues. In germline, CDR1 is MGHRA, CDR2 YSYEKL. V was clipped by 0 bases and J by 4 bases, with 10 bases between them.

The chain uses TRBV5-1 and TRBJ2-1; TRBD2 matches 7 bases. V shed 3 bases and J 4 bases; nucleotides not matched to a gene: 4. Germline-derived CDR1 and CDR2 are SGHRS and YFSETQ. There are 14 residues in the CDR3. Here the CDR3 reads CASSSTGGYNEQFF. The CDR3 coding sequence is TGCGCCAGCAGCTCTACCGGGGGGTACAATGAGCAGTTCTTC. Together with reference TRBV5-1 and TRBJ2-1, the CDR3 gives the full variable domain: KAGVTQTPRYLIKTRGQQVTLSCSPISGHRSVSWYQQTPGQGLQFLFEYFSETQRNKGNFPGRFSGRQFSNSRSEMNVSTLELGDSALYLCASSSTGGYNEQFFGPGTRLTVL.

This chain uses TRBV5-1 with TRBJ1-2, with TRBD1 identical over 7 bases. This CDR3 has 14 amino acids. From germline, CDR1 is SGHRS and CDR2 YFSETQ. Trimming removed 0 bases from V and 8 bases from J; junction bases left unmatched: 7. The CDR3 loop is CASSLGQGEVGYTF. CDR3 DNA sequence: TGCGCCAGCAGCTTGGGGCAGGGGGAAGTGGGCTACACCTTC.

V is TRBV6-5 and J is TRBJ2-5, with D possibly being TRBD2 (5 bases). This CDR3 has 14 amino acids. V was pared by 6 bases and J by 5 bases, with 16 bases between. Germline V gene lookup returns CDR1 MNHEY and CDR2 SVGAGI. The DNA of the CDR3 is TGTGCCAGCAGAAAGGAACGGGAAGAGGAGACCCAGTACTTC. Protein: CASRKEREEETQYF.

As to this clone: At one of its ends the junction is not consistent with the germline gene, which may arise from a read error. The chain employs TRBV6-1 and TRBJ1-1; no reliable D call. CDR3 length: 13 residues. CDR1 is MNHNS, CDR2 SASEGT, per germline. CDR3 region: CASRTFSDTGAFF. CDR3 bases: TGTGCCAGCAGGACTTTCTCGGATACTGGAGCTTTCTTT.

There are a few counts of this clone. J is TRBJ1-1 and V is TRBV7-6; no reliable D call. Germline V gene lookup returns CDR1 SGHVS and CDR2 FNYEAQ. Trimming removed 2 bases at V and 0 bases at J, with 4 bases between. This CDR3 comprises 13 residues. CDR3 in amino acids: CASSLTVNTEAFF. The CDR3 coding sequence is TGTGCCAGCAGCTTAACGGTGAACACTGAAGCTTTCTTT. Full variable domain (remainder filled in from reference TRBV7-6 and TRBJ1-1): GAGVSQSPRYKVTKRGQDVALRCDPISGHVSLYWYRQALGQGPEFLTYFNYEAQQDKSGLPNDRFSAERPEGSISTLTIQRTEQRDSAMYRCASSLTVNTEAFFGQGTRLTVV.

CDR3 sequence: CASSPDTLRAGELFF. The CDR3 DNA follows: TGTGCCAGCAGCCCGGACACCTTAAGGGCCGGGGAGCTGTTTTTT. The V gene is TRBV5-4, the J gene TRBJ2-2; the D gene is possibly TRBD1 (5 bases). Per the germline V gene, CDR1 is SGHNT and CDR2 is YYREEE (reference sequence). This CDR3 region has 15 residues. Trimming pared 4 bases from V and 6 bases from J, leaving 16 bases between. Based on the CDR3 plus reference TRBV5-4 and TRBJ2-2, the full variable domain is ETGVTQSPTHLIKTRGQQVTLRCSSQSGHNTVSWYQQALGQGPQFIFQYYREEENGRGNFPPRFSGLQFPNYSSELNVNALELDDSALYLCASSPDTLRAGELFFGEGSRLTVL.

V and J are TRBV2 and TRBJ2-7, with 8 nucleotides matching TRBD1. Per the germline V gene, CDR1 is SNHLY and CDR2 is FYNNEI. The length of the CDR3 is 14 residues. Trimming took 6 bases from V and 2 from J; bases not matched to a gene: 6. CDR3 sequence (DNA): TGTGCCAGCAGAGACAGGGGACACACCTACGAGCAGTACTTC. Protein: CASRDRGHTYEQYF.

CDR3 bases: TGTGCCAGCAGTGGGACTAGTAGATCCCTCGCCGGGGAGCTGTTTTTT. It specifies CASSGTSRSLAGELFF. V gene TRBV6-1 combines with J gene TRBJ2-2, with 7 bases lining up with TRBD2. V lost 4 bases and J lost 6; bases outside the gene matches: 11. CDR3 length: 16 amino acids. Germline loops: CDR1 MNHNS, CDR2 SASEGT.

The chain carries TRBV7-6 and TRBJ2-5, with D possibly being TRBD2 (5 bases). Germline values: CDR1 SGHVS, CDR2 FNYEAQ. V lost 4 bases and J lost 5, with 14 bases in between. CDR3 length: 14 amino acids. CDR3 nucleotide sequence: TGTGCCAGCAGCTCCAGAGCGGTGGGGGAGACCCAGTACTTC. The encoded protein is CASSSRAVGETQYF. Based on the CDR3 plus reference TRBV7-6 and TRBJ2-5, the full variable domain is GAGVSQSPRYKVTKRGQDVALRCDPISGHVSLYWYRQALGQGPEFLTYFNYEAQQDKSGLPNDRFSAERPEGSISTLTIQRTEQRDSAMYRCASSSRAVGETQYFGPGTRLLVL.

V and J are TRBV29-1 and TRBJ1-1; the match to TRBD1 covers 10 bases. CDR3 length: 13 residues. The V segment lost 6 bases and the J segment 3 bases; nucleotides outside the gene matches: 4. Germline CDR1 reads SQVTM; CDR2 reads ANQGSEA. The CDR3 sequence: CSVGDRGDTEAFF. In DNA, the CDR3 is TGCAGCGTGGGGGACAGGGGAGACACTGAAGCTTTCTTT.

About this clone itself: At one of its ends the junction is not consistent with the germline gene, which may arise from a read error. The rearrangement uses TRBV6-1 and TRBJ1-6, with a weak D call TRBD1 (6 bases). This CDR3 comprises 15 residues. CDR1 is MNHNS, CDR2 SASEGT, per germline. The CDR3 DNA follows: TGTGCCAGCAGGGAAGATGGGACACTCACTTCACCCCTCCACTTT. This encodes CASREDGTLTSPLHF.

This clone was detected only a few times. The J gene is TRBJ2-1, the V gene TRBV5-4, with TRBD1 as a possible D gene (6 bases). The CDR3 has 16 amino acids. Between the trimmed V and J ends, which lost 3 bases and 4 bases, there was a span of 17 bases. The V gene's germline CDR1 is SGHNT and CDR2 YYREEE (reference sequence). The CDR3 DNA reads as TGTGCCAGCAGCTCCCCTTCCGGACAGAAATACAATGAGCAGTTCTTC. Translated, it gives CASSSPSGQKYNEQFF.

The genes are TRBV5-5 and TRBJ1-1; 11 nucleotides line up with TRBD1. CDR1 SGHKS and CDR2 YYEKEE come from the germline V gene (reference sequence). V was pared by 4 bases and J by 0 bases, with 8 bases of the junction left unmatched. CDR3 length: 17 amino acids. CDR3 sequence: CASSPWTGGPLNTEAFF. The DNA of the CDR3 is TGTGCCAGCAGCCCGTGGACAGGGGGCCCGTTGAACACTGAAGCTTTCTTT.

The gene calls are TRBV5-5 and TRBJ1-1; D is ambiguous. Per the germline V gene, CDR1 is SGHKS and CDR2 is YYEKEE (reference sequence). The CDR3 totals 13 residues. The V end was cut by 4 bases, the J end by 8 bases, with 15 bases between. In nucleotides, the CDR3 is TGTGCCAGCAGCCCGCTCCTTACATTGGAAGCTTTCTTT. Protein sequence: CASSPLLTLEAFF.

This clone has a single count. The V gene is TRBV11-3, the J gene TRBJ2-2; TRBD1 is a possible D gene (6 bases). Germline V gene sequence: CDR1 SGHNT, CDR2 YENEEA. Trimming left V 5 bases short and J 4 bases short, with 14 bases between. CDR3 length: 15 amino acids. CDR3 bases: TGTGCCAGCAGCCCAGGGGCGCCGGGCACCGGGGAGCTGTTTTTT. As protein: CASSPGAPGTGELFF.

This chain links TRBV11-2 with TRBJ2-5, with 9 bases identical to TRBD1. In germline, CDR1 is SGHAT, CDR2 FQNNGV. The length of the CDR3 is 16 residues. The V segment lost 5 bases and the J segment 5 bases; nucleotides outside the gene matches: 12. CDR3 sequence (DNA): TGTGCCAGCAGCCGGTGGGGGGACAGGGAAGGGGAGACCCAGTACTTC. This codes for CASSRWGDREGETQYF.

This chain links TRBV19 with TRBJ2-1, with 13 positions matching TRBD2. J lost 4 bases, V lost 4 bases, and 16 bases had no gene match. This CDR3 is 20 amino acids long. From germline, CDR1 is LNHDA and CDR2 SQIVND (reference sequence). CDR3 DNA sequence: TGTGCCAGTAGTAACTACGGGACTAGCGGGGCCTCAACCCCTTACAATGAGCAGTTCTTC. Amino acids: CASSNYGTSGASTPYNEQFF.

The chain uses TRBV9 and TRBJ2-2; 8 bases are a match to TRBD1. The CDR3 consists of 16 residues. Germline loops: CDR1 SGDLS, CDR2 YYNGEE. V dropped 4 bases and J dropped 7; count of bases not matched to a gene: 12. In DNA, the CDR3 is TGTGCCAGCAGCCCCACCGGGACAGGCCAGGGCGGGGAGCTGTTTTTT. This encodes CASSPTGTGQGGELFF.

Only a few counts were recorded for this clone. This chain uses TRBV5-4 with TRBJ2-3; D uncertain. The CDR3 spans 14 residues. Germline V gene data show CDR1 as SGHNT and CDR2 as YYREEE (reference sequence). V shed 4 bases and J shed 1 base, with 10 bases lying between them. DNA of the CDR3: TGTGCCAGCAGCACTAAGACTGGCACAGATACGCAGTATTTT. Its protein is CASSTKTGTDTQYF.

V gene TRBV6-6 combines with J gene TRBJ2-3, with TRBD2 identical over 10 bases. CDR1 MNHNY and CDR2 SVGAGI come from the germline V gene (reference sequence). The V and J ends lost 4 bases and 4 bases, in that order; junction bases with no gene match: 5. The length of the CDR3 is 15 residues. CDR3 loop: CASSSSGSVADTQYF. CDR3 nucleotides: TGTGCCAGCAGTTCTAGCGGGAGTGTGGCAGATACGCAGTATTTT.

The V and J genes are TRBV5-1 and TRBJ1-1, with 7 bases identical to TRBD1. V lost 5 bases and J lost 1; bases outside the gene matches: 8. Germline V gives CDR1 SGHRS, CDR2 YFSETQ. The CDR3 runs to 15 residues. DNA of the CDR3: TGCGCCAGCAGTTACCCCGGGACAGAGAACACTGAAGCTTTCTTT. This codes for CASSYPGTENTEAFF.

The J gene is TRBJ1-5, the V gene TRBV9; weak D call: TRBD1 (5 bases). The V end was cut by 3 bases, the J end by 5 bases, with 12 bases between. Germline V CDR1 and CDR2: SGDLS, YYNGEE. The CDR3 contains 14 residues. CDR3 in amino acids: CASSARDSYQPQHF. The CDR3 DNA is TGTGCCAGCAGCGCCCGGGACTCATATCAGCCCCAGCATTTT.

V usage is TRBV2 and J usage is TRBJ2-1, with a weak D call TRBD1 (5 bases). V was trimmed by 6 bases and J by 8 bases, leaving 14 bases between them. Germline V CDR1 and CDR2: SNHLY, FYNNEI. The CDR3 is 13 residues long. The CDR3 loop reads CASRYVTRDEQFF. CDR3 coding DNA: TGTGCCAGCAGGTACGTGACCAGGGATGAGCAGTTCTTC.

This rearrangement joins TRBV29-1 to TRBJ2-2; 9 bases line up with TRBD1. This CDR3 comprises 15 residues. Trimming took 5 bases from V and 1 from J; bases not matched to a gene: 5. In germline, CDR1 is SQVTM, CDR2 ANQGSEA. This CDR3 is CSVSRTGENTGELFF. CDR3 DNA: TGCAGCGTTTCAAGGACAGGGGAGAACACCGGGGAGCTGTTTTTT.

The rearrangement joins TRBV11-3 to TRBJ2-7, with D tentatively TRBD1 (5 bases). Germline CDR1 is SGHNT and CDR2 is YENEEA. The V gene lost 1 base and the J gene lost 6 bases, with 13 bases spanning the gap. The CDR3 covers 14 residues. The CDR3 nucleotides read TGTGCCAGCAGCTTAGGGTTTCAAAGGGGCGAGCAGTACTTC. It yields the protein CASSLGFQRGEQYF.

The chain carries TRBV30 and TRBJ1-1; TRBD1 aligns across 8 bases. The CDR3 totals 12 residues. Germline lookup yields CDR1 GTSNPN and CDR2 SVGIG (reference sequence). The V segment lost 3 bases and the J segment 6 bases; nucleotides outside the gene matches: 3. The CDR3 here is CAWRQGAAEAFF. DNA for the CDR3: TGTGCCTGGAGGCAGGGGGCGGCTGAAGCTTTCTTT.